This is a list of T cell receptor beta chains from one sample in a study of cytomegalovirus exposure and HLA in healthy donors. The method was immunoSEQ multiplex PCR; TCRdb's version includes in-frame clones alone and lacks a portion of them. The data contain some 170,000 clones, around four fifths of them singletons. Sequencing input: PBMCs. Source of these receptors: a young man in good health and CMV-seropositive. The CDR3 runs from the conserved cysteine through the conserved F or W. Fields, in order: J gene, V gene, D gene, CDR3 DNA, CDR3 protein. D genes are given only for firm matches.

>TRBJ2-7|TRBV9|-
TGTGCCAGCAGCGCTGAGGCAGGGAACGAGCAGTACTTC
CASSAEAGNEQYF
>TRBJ1-2|TRBV28|-
TGTGCCAGCAGTCCTTCGACAGCCTATGGCTACACCTTC
CASSPSTAYGYTF
>TRBJ2-6|TRBV9|-
TGTGCCAGCAGCGTAGACAGGGACTCTGGGGCCAACGTCCTGACTTTC
CASSVDRDSGANVLTF
>TRBJ1-5|TRBV2|TRBD1
TGTGCCAGCAGCTATTCAGGGGGTAATCAGCCCCAGCATTTT
CASSYSGGNQPQHF
>TRBJ2-1|TRBV9|-
TGTGCCAGCAGCGCTCCCATCCAGGACAGATACAATGAGCAGTTCTTC
CASSAPIQDRYNEQFF
>TRBJ2-3|TRBV7-2|-
TGTGCCAGCAGCCCCAGGGTGACCATTAGGGATACGCAGTATTTT
CASSPRVTIRDTQYF
>TRBJ1-5|TRBV28|-
TGTGCCAGCAGTTTAACGGGACAGCCCCAGCATTTT
CASSLTGQPQHF
>TRBJ1-5|TRBV2|-
TGTGCCAGCAGTCGAAGCTCTCAGCCCCAGCATTTT
CASSRSSQPQHF
>TRBJ1-1|TRBV15|-
TGTGCCACCAGCAGAGGAGGCGGGTCGGGCCGGGGAGTGGAAGCTTTCTTT
CATSRGGGSGRGVEAFF
>TRBJ2-5|TRBV19|TRBD1
TGTGCCAGTAGTAAGGGCGGGACAGGGGATCAAGAGACCCAGTACTTC
CASSKGGTGDQETQYF
>TRBJ1-2|TRBV5-4|-
TGTGCCAGCAGCTTGGGGGTGCGGAGCTATGGCTACACCTTC
CASSLGVRSYGYTF
>TRBJ2-5|TRBV6-6|TRBD2
TGTGCCAGCAGGCCCCGGACTAGCGGGATCCAAGAGACCCAGTACTTC
CASRPRTSGIQETQYF